The T cell receptor beta chain under discussion was sequenced for a study of blood T cell repertoires in COVID-19. As for the study in general: Samples representing acute and convalescent COVID-19 were sourced from the United States, Italy and Spain. T cells, B-cell-depleted T cells, or PBMCs provided the cDNA or gDNA that served as material.

All enrollees were roughly 18 to 100 years old and from about two dozen US areas. Participants were placed into cohorts based on the clinical history they reported. The table came from immunoSEQ multiplex PCR; TCRdb's copy has only in-frame clones and leaves some out. The sample carries 200,000 to 250,000 clones, just over 85% recorded once. The receptor's source is a woman aged 35 to 49 with acute COVID-19. The material sequenced was PBMCs or T cells enriched from blood (not recorded which).

The CDR3 DNA is TGTGCCAGCAGCTTAGTTCCTAGCCGGACAGATACGCAGTATTTT. It encodes CASSLVPSRTDTQYF. J is TRBJ2-3 and V is TRBV11-2, with D perhaps matching TRBD2 (5 bases). V lost 1 base and J lost 3, with 11 bases in between. The CDR3 covers 15 residues. Germline V gene lookup returns CDR1 SGHAT and CDR2 FQNNGV.